Listed below are T cell receptor beta chains from one sample, sequenced in a study of multiple sclerosis patients with progressive multifocal leukoencephalopathy. Assay: immunoSEQ multiplex PCR; the TCRdb copy retains only in-frame clones and omits some. The table includes some 31,000 clones, roughly 87% detected once. Sequencing used PBMCs, obtained from a patient treated with natalizumab. Every receptor here comes from a human donor with progressive multifocal leukoencephalopathy. Both conserved end residues are part of each CDR3. D genes are given only for firm matches. Not every row has a clone size; where given, it reads once, few, many or a size class.

j_call d_call clone_size v_call cdr3_nt cdr3_aa
TRBJ2-6 TRBD1 NA TRBV10-3 TGTGCCATCAGTGGCCGGGACAGTGACTCTGGGGCCAACGTCCTGACTTTC CAISGRDSDSGANVLTF
TRBJ1-1 TRBD1 NA TRBV27 TGTGCCAGCAGTTTGACAGGGCGGGAAGCTTTCTTT CASSLTGREAFF
TRBJ1-6 NA NA TRBV7-6 TGTGCCAGCAGCTTAGATGGGGTTAGTTCACCCCTCCACTTT CASSLDGVSSPLHF
TRBJ1-6 TRBD1 NA TRBV19 TGTGCCAGTAGTCCTCAGACAGGGACCGATTCACCCCTCCACTTT CASSPQTGTDSPLHF
TRBJ2-7 TRBD1 NA TRBV27 TGTGCCAGCAGACGGGACAGGAGAACCTACGAGCAGTACTTC CASRRDRRTYEQYF
TRBJ1-3 NA once TRBV30 TGTGCCTGGACAAGACCGGACAGAGCTGGAAACACCATATATTTT CAWTRPDRAGNTIYF
TRBJ2-6 NA NA TRBV5-5 TGTGCCAGCAGCCAGGGGCTGGACTTCTACTCTGGGGCCAACGTCCTGACTTTC CASSQGLDFYSGANVLTF
TRBJ1-2 NA NA TRBV5-4 TGTGCCAGCAGCTCGCTAACGGGGGATGGCTACACCTTC CASSSLTGDGYTF
TRBJ2-7 NA NA TRBV12-2 TGTGCAAGTCGCTGTTACAGGGAAAGAAGATACGAGCAGTACTTC CASRCYRERRYEQYF
TRBJ2-7 NA NA TRBV7-6 TGTGCCAGCAGCTTAGCCGGGACCTACGAGCAGTACTTC CASSLAGTYEQYF
TRBJ2-7 NA NA TRBV5-1 TGCGCCAGCAGCTTGGACACCTTGGAGCAGTACTTC CASSLDTLEQYF
TRBJ2-7 NA NA TRBV28 TGTGCCAGCAGTCGAAACGGGTACGAGCAGTACTTC CASSRNGYEQYF
TRBJ2-3 NA NA TRBV14 TGTGCCAGCAGCCTCATAAACGGGGGCGAGGCAGATACGCAGTATTTT CASSLINGGEADTQYF
TRBJ2-1 NA NA TRBV15 TGTGCCACCAGCAGAGATATCGGGGACGGTGAGCAGTTCTTC CATSRDIGDGEQFF
TRBJ1-6 NA NA TRBV11-2 TGTGCCAGCAGCTCTCAGGCGGGGGATAATTCACCCCTCCACTTT CASSSQAGDNSPLHF
TRBJ2-6 NA NA TRBV30 TGTGCCTGGGGGTGGGGTGCTGGGGCCAACGTCCTGACTTTC CAWGWGAGANVLTF
TRBJ1-1 NA NA TRBV29-1 TGCAGCGTTCACGCAGTATTCGGAACTGAAGCTTTCTTT CSVHAVFGTEAFF
TRBJ2-1 TRBD2 NA TRBV27 TGTGCCAGCAGTTTAAGCTTAGCGGGAGTGAATAAGCAGTTCTTC CASSLSLAGVNKQFF
TRBJ2-2 TRBD2 NA TRBV2 TGTGCCAGCCATGGCCGACTAGCGGGACCCGGGGAGCTGTTTTTT CASHGRLAGPGELFF
TRBJ2-7 NA NA TRBV7-8 TGTGCCAGCAGCTTTAGTCCGGGGGCCTCCTACGAGCAGTACTTC CASSFSPGASYEQYF
TRBJ2-3 TRBD2 NA TRBV7-9 TGTGCCAGCAGCACGTGGGGACTAGCGGGGTCCACAGATACGCAGTATTTT CASSTWGLAGSTDTQYF
TRBJ2-2 TRBD2 NA TRBV28 TGTGCCAGCACCCCCCCGGGACTAGCGGGGGTAGCCGGGGAGCTGTTTTTT CASTPPGLAGVAGELFF
TRBJ2-7 TRBD2 once TRBV5-1 TGCGCCAGCAGCTTGGGAGGACTAGCGGGAGCTGACGAGCAGTACTTC CASSLGGLAGADEQYF
TRBJ2-7 NA NA TRBV6-5 TGTGCCAGCAGTTACTCGGGACGCTACGAGCAGTACTTC CASSYSGRYEQYF
TRBJ2-4 TRBD1 NA TRBV4-3 TGCGCCAGCAGCCAAGATGGGACAGCGTTAGCCAAAAACATTCAGTACTTC CASSQDGTALAKNIQYF
TRBJ2-7 TRBD2 once TRBV7-8 TGTGCCAGCTCTAGCGGGCCAAGCTCCTACGAGCAGTACTTC CASSSGPSSYEQYF
TRBJ1-5 NA NA TRBV28 TGTGCCAGCAGTCCCGATTATAGCAATCAGCCCCAGCATTTT CASSPDYSNQPQHF
TRBJ1-2 NA NA TRBV7-2 TGTGCCAGCAGCTCCCGGACCGGATATGGCTACACCTTC CASSSRTGYGYTF
TRBJ1-5 NA NA TRBV6-1 TGTGCCAGCATGGAGGGGGTCGATCAGCCCCAGCATTTT CASMEGVDQPQHF
TRBJ2-2 TRBD2 once TRBV2 TGTGCCAGCAGTGTTTCGCCTAGCGGGAGGTCTAACACCGGGGAGCTGTTTTTT CASSVSPSGRSNTGELFF
TRBJ2-3 NA few TRBV28 TGTGCCAGCAGACCGGGAGTCCCCACAGATACGCAGTATTTT CASRPGVPTDTQYF
TRBJ1-1 NA NA TRBV6-6 TGTGCCAGCAGACCCCAGAACACTGAAGCTTTCTTT CASRPQNTEAFF
TRBJ1-4 NA NA TRBV27 TGTGCCAGCAGTTTGGGGCAGGGCCTCACTAATGAAAAACTGTTTTTT CASSLGQGLTNEKLFF
TRBJ1-2 NA NA TRBV4-3 TGCGCCAGCAGCACCCACAGGGACTATGGCTACACCTTC CASSTHRDYGYTF
TRBJ2-7 TRBD1 once TRBV18 TGTGCCAGCTCACCAGTGACGGGACAGGGGTCGGGCGAGCAGTACTTC CASSPVTGQGSGEQYF
TRBJ2-1 NA NA TRBV7-6 TGTGCCAGCAGCTTAACGTTACCGAGCTCCTACAATGAGCAGTTCTTC CASSLTLPSSYNEQFF
TRBJ2-7 TRBD1 NA TRBV27 TGTGCCAGCAGTGCACCCGGGACAGAAAAGTCCTACGAGCAGTACTTC CASSAPGTEKSYEQYF
TRBJ1-4 NA once TRBV5-8 TGTGCCAGCAGCTTGAAAGTGGGCCTTAATGAAAAACTGTTTTTT CASSLKVGLNEKLFF
TRBJ2-1 TRBD2 NA TRBV30 TGTGCCTGGAGTGTACTAGAGCGGGACTACAATGAGCAGTTCTTC CAWSVLERDYNEQFF
TRBJ1-2 NA few TRBV7-9 TGTGCCAGCAGCCCCGAGGGCCTTAGGGCTGGCTACACCTTC CASSPEGLRAGYTF
TRBJ2-2 NA NA TRBV5-5 TGTGCCAGCAGCTCCACTGTCTCGAACACCGGGGAGCTGTTTTTT CASSSTVSNTGELFF
TRBJ2-7 TRBD1 NA TRBV6-5 TGTGCCAGCAGTGGACAGGGCAACAACGAGCAGTACTTC CASSGQGNNEQYF
TRBJ1-4 NA NA TRBV27 TGTGCCAGCAGGTTCCTAGGGGCTCTTAATGAAAAACTGTTTTTT CASRFLGALNEKLFF
TRBJ2-7 NA NA TRBV4-3 TGCGCCAGCAGCCAAGGCGCCGGGGAGTTCTACGAGCAGTACTTC CASSQGAGEFYEQYF
TRBJ2-1 NA NA TRBV28 TGTGCCAGCAAAGGAACGCTAGCCTACAATGAGCAGTTCTTC CASKGTLAYNEQFF
TRBJ1-5 NA NA TRBV10-3 TGTGCCATCGGGCGCGACCTAAGCAGCAATCAGCCCCAGCATTTT CAIGRDLSSNQPQHF
TRBJ2-1 TRBD1 NA TRBV27 TGTGCCAGCAGTTTAACGACAGGGCTATACGATGAGCAGTTCTTC CASSLTTGLYDEQFF
TRBJ2-7 NA NA TRBV28 TGTGCCAGCAGTTCCGACAGGTCTCTCTACGAGCAGTACTTC CASSSDRSLYEQYF
TRBJ1-3 TRBD1 NA TRBV7-8 TGTGCCAGCAGCCAGGGGGGTTCGGGGGCCAGGACTGGAAACACCATATATTTT CASSQGGSGARTGNTIYF
TRBJ2-3 NA NA TRBV2 TGTGCCAGCAGTGACAGGGGTTGGAGCACAGATACGCAGTATTTT CASSDRGWSTDTQYF
TRBJ2-7 TRBD1 NA TRBV28 TGTGCCAGCTCCAAACAGGGGACAGGGCCAAAATTTCGCTACGAGCAGTACTTC CASSKQGTGPKFRYEQYF
TRBJ2-1 NA NA TRBV5-1 TGCGCCAGCAGCTTGTTAATTAGCGAACAAGGGAACAATGAGCAGTTCTTC CASSLLISEQGNNEQFF
TRBJ2-1 NA NA TRBV7-9 TGTGCCAGCAGCCCATACAATGAGCAGTTCTTC CASSPYNEQFF
TRBJ2-7 TRBD1 once TRBV11-3 TGTGCCAGCAGCTTAGACTCGGGACAGTCCTACGAGCAGTACTTC CASSLDSGQSYEQYF
TRBJ2-7 NA NA TRBV7-9 TGTGCCAGCAGCTTATTGATGGGAGAGCAGTACTTC CASSLLMGEQYF
TRBJ2-1 TRBD2 NA TRBV7-2 TGTGCCAGCAGCCCAGGACTAGCGGGCGGCCTGTTGGACAATGAGCAGTTCTTC CASSPGLAGGLLDNEQFF
TRBJ2-7 NA NA TRBV5-1 TGCGCCAGCAGCTTGGCGGGAGATGCGTCCTACGAGCAGTACTTC CASSLAGDASYEQYF
TRBJ1-5 NA NA TRBV7-2 TGTGCCAGCAGCTCAGGGGAACAGCCCCAGCATTTT CASSSGEQPQHF
TRBJ2-1 TRBD2 NA TRBV27 TGTGCCAGCAGTCCTCCGATCGGGAGGTCCCCTTTCAATGAGCAGTTCTTC CASSPPIGRSPFNEQFF